This T cell receptor beta chain was sequenced for a study of cytomegalovirus exposure and HLA in healthy donors. Study-wide findings and caveats: A later analysis showed HLA-associated TCR beta chains outstripping equally common others in clonal expansion. Researchers counted 180 or so TCR beta chains as cytomegalovirus-associated.

Losses at the gene ends were 1 base for V and 3 bases for J; bases not matched to a gene: 5. Germline CDR1 and CDR2: MNHNS and SASEGT. This CDR3 comprises 15 residues. A note on this clone: The antigen is undetermined.

The PCR contained 60 Vbeta and 13 Jbeta primers. Clones were sequenced by immunoSEQ multiplex PCR, and TCRdb holds only the in-frame ones, with some missing. The sample includes 150,000 or so clones, over 75% of them seen just once. Everyone who donated was a healthy bone marrow donor. This receptor was taken from a woman between 25 and 40 years old in good health and CMV-seronegative. Source material: PBMCs. The chain couples TRBV6-1 to TRBJ2-7, with 8 nucleotides matching TRBD2. In nucleotides, the CDR3 is TGTGCCAGCAGTGAAGGGCCGGGGGGGCACTACGAGCAGTACTTC. Its translation is CASSEGPGGHYEQYF.